Sequencing of this T cell receptor (beta chain) was carried out in a study of T cells in localized non-small cell lung cancer (dated by TCRdb to 2018 to 2020). With respect to the entire study: T cell repertoires of fewer than 250 early-stage NSCLC patients were analyzed, with tumors being compared against uninvolved tumor-adjacent lungs. All 250 or so NSCLC patients in the cohort were treatment-naive and had localized lung tumors that were resected. A mean age of approximately 66 years was recorded for the NSCLC patients, of whom around 140 were male and about a hundred were female.

The research as a whole found: Uninvolved tumor-adjacent lung showed the highest T cell clonality, higher than tumor, which suggests more focused antigenic responses in the uninvolved tumor-adjacent lung. Because the study design was exploratory, TCR variables were selected using unadjusted p-values without false-discovery rate correction. Longer overall survival was associated with higher blood T cell density, whereas shorter survival was associated with higher adjacent-lung clonality. A median of roughly 60 of the top 100 tumor clones were detected in paired uninvolved adjacent lung, and 28 of these tumor clones were also found among the top 100 clones of the paired uninvolved adjacent lung. Because multi-region tumor sequencing was not performed, intratumor heterogeneity could not be ruled out.

Points on this clone: This clone's antigen is unknown. Base qualities were left out, and no much larger clone turns up one base away.

CDR1 and CDR2, looked up from the germline V gene, are MDHEN and SYDVKM. Including cysteine and phenylalanine, the CDR3 has 11 amino acids. CDR3 DNA is the only sequence kept; it has 33 bases, read in frame from the first base. Trimming at the junction amounts to 8 bases on V and 3 bases on J, and the germline ends lie 8 bases apart. The immunoSEQ Assay was used to sequence TCR beta CDR3 regions from DNA. Processing in the source paper ran as follows. T cell density was computed as TCR beta template counts normalized to usable DNA estimated by amplifying housekeeping genes. Richness was estimated with the preseqR package, extrapolating to 400,000 templates for PBMC samples and 120,000 templates for tissue samples. Clonality was taken to be one minus Pielou's evenness. Tissue-enriched TCRs were identified through differential abundance testing performed on productive amino-acid clonotypes, with a minimum total count of 5 and an alpha of 0.1. The Jaccard Index and the Morisita Overlap Index were used to quantify repertoire overlap between compartments. GLIPH clustered TCR beta CDR3s with public tetramer-defined viral CDR3s; viral motifs required at least three viral sequences plus V-gene enrichment. The immuneACCESS repertoire file appears here via TCRdb, limited to in-frame rearrangements. These files lack a portion of the clones; in checked studies, under half of the deficit traces to unresolved V genes, and the cause of the others is not known. V and J calls and clone size are given by that table; D and trimming were obtained from the DNA. The sample has about 78,000 clones on record, roughly four fifths of them singletons. Approximately 3% of the sample is in the top ten clones.

At diagnosis, tumor, uninvolved tumor-adjacent lung and peripheral blood were collected and then preserved as a mix of FFPE and fresh-frozen material. For TCR repertoire profiling, blood samples were analyzed as peripheral blood mononuclear cells. The clonotype comes from a man aged 40-75 years with stage I lung adenocarcinoma. The sequence is built from TRBV28 and TRBJ2-7, with the D gene uncertain. Sequencing used peripheral blood, obtained before any cancer treatment. The sequence in DNA is TGTGCCAGCGGTCCTTTCTACGAGCAGTACTTC. Translated, this is CASGPFYEQYF.